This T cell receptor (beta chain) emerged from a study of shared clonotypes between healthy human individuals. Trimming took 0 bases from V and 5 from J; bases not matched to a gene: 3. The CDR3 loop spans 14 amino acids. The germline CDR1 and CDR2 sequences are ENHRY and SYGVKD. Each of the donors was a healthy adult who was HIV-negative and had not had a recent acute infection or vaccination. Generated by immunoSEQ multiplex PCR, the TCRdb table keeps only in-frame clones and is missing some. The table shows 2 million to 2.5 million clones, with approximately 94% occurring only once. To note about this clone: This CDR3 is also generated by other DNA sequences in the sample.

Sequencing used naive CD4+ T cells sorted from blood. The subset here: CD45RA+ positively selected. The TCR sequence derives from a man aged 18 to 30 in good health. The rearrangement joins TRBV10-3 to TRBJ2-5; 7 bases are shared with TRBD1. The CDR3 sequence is CAISESRGRETQYF. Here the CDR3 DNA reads TGTGCCATCAGTGAGTCAAGGGGGCGGGAGACCCAGTACTTC.